The entry that follows covers one T cell receptor (beta chain) sequence. As processed by the authors: Counts of nucleated cells, estimated from reference gene primer amplification, were obtained. Produced via immunoSEQ multiplex PCR; TCRdb's table is partial and in-frame only. D and trimming were read from the DNA, whereas the V and J calls and clone size are those reported in that table. The top ten hold approximately 5% of the sample, which has roughly 260,000 clones, approximately 86% seen once. The V end was cut by 7 bases, the J end by 1 base, with 17 bases between. The CDR3 contains 16 residues. Germline V gene lookup returns CDR1 WSHSY and CDR2 SAAADI. The sample is drawn from a study of blood T cell repertoires in COVID-19.

The specimen was peripheral blood. The receptor comes from an elderly woman with active or convalescent COVID-19. This chain connects TRBV10-2 to TRBJ2-1; weak D call: TRBD2 (6 bases). CDR3 in DNA: TGCGCCAGCATCAATGGGCGGGGAGGTTCCTACAATGAGCAGTTCTTC. Translated, it gives CASINGRGGSYNEQFF.